These T cell receptor beta chains were read from a single sample in a study of high-grade serous ovarian cancer treatment subgroups. The assay was immunoSEQ multiplex PCR, and TCRdb's table has in-frame clones only and misses some. Altogether 6,000 to 8,000 clones are present, about three quarters being singletons, with the ten largest covering approximately 10%. The sample was tumor tissue. These TCRs come from a human donor with high-grade serous ovarian cancer. CDR3s include the opening cysteine and the closing phenylalanine or tryptophan. D genes are given only for firm matches. Clone size is stated in some rows and not others, as once, few, many or a class when expanded.

clone_size j_call v_call d_call cdr3_aa cdr3_nt
. TRBJ2-4 TRBV5-4 TRBD2 CASSHWTSGPKNIQYF TGTGCCAGCAGTCACTGGACTAGCGGCCCCAAAAACATTCAGTACTTC
. TRBJ2-2 TRBV29-1 . CSVGTMGTGELFF TGCAGCGTTGGAACGATGGGCACCGGGGAGCTGTTTTTT
. TRBJ2-3 TRBV10-3 . CAISEGQSDTQYF TGTGCCATCAGTGAGGGGCAGTCAGATACGCAGTATTTT
once TRBJ1-5 TRBV6-6 TRBD1 CASSSPGQGNQPQHF TGTGCCAGCAGTTCCCCGGGACAGGGCAATCAGCCCCAGCATTTT
. TRBJ2-2 TRBV12-5 . CASGLAGVKGELFF TGTGCTAGTGGTTTGGCAGGGGTAAAGGGGGAGCTGTTTTTT
. TRBJ1-5 TRBV7-3 . CASSSGTAYQPQHF TGTGCCAGCAGCTCGGGGACTGCATATCAGCCCCAGCATTTT
. TRBJ2-5 TRBV7-9 . CASSDPGRSQYF TGTGCCAGCAGCGACCCGGGACGTAGCCAGTACTTC
. TRBJ2-7 TRBV2 TRBD2 CASSPQTSGRSYEQYF TGTGCCAGCAGTCCCCAGACTAGCGGGAGGTCTTACGAGCAGTACTTC
. TRBJ1-6 TRBV4-3 TRBD1 CASSQGAHRGQFSPLHF TGCGCCAGCAGCCAAGGGGCACACAGGGGGCAGTTTTCACCCCTCCACTTT
once TRBJ1-5 TRBV30 TRBD1 CAWSGDRGLNQPQHF TGTGCCTGGAGTGGGGACAGGGGGTTGAATCAGCCCCAGCATTTT
. TRBJ2-5 TRBV7-2 . CASSLRAQWETQYF TGTGCCAGCAGCTTAAGGGCTCAGTGGGAGACCCAGTACTTC
. TRBJ2-5 TRBV19 . CASTPRWGETQYF TGTGCCAGTACTCCCCGGTGGGGAGAGACCCAGTACTTC
. TRBJ2-3 TRBV30 . CAWSKLIPDTQYF TGTGCCTGGAGTAAATTGATCCCAGATACGCAGTATTTT
. TRBJ2-2 TRBV27 TRBD2 CASSKRTSGVAGELFF TGTGCCAGCAGTAAAAGGACTAGCGGGGTCGCCGGGGAGCTGTTTTTT
. TRBJ2-1 TRBV7-9 TRBD2 CASSPRLAPEQFF TGTGCCAGCAGCCCCCGACTAGCGCCTGAGCAGTTCTTC
few TRBJ1-4 TRBV19 . CASSMGIATNEKLFF TGTGCCAGTAGTATGGGAATTGCAACTAATGAAAAACTGTTTTTT
. TRBJ1-5 TRBV4-3 . CASSLGLGDNQPQHF TGCGCCAGCAGCCTAGGGCTGGGAGACAATCAGCCCCAGCATTTT
. TRBJ2-7 TRBV6-1 TRBD1 CASSAGQGGSYLLYEQYF TGTGCCAGCAGTGCGGGACAGGGAGGGAGTTATCTCCTTTACGAGCAGTACTTC
. TRBJ2-1 TRBV7-3 . CASSPQRSSYNEQFF TGTGCCAGCAGCCCTCAGCGGAGCTCCTACAATGAGCAGTTCTTC
large TRBJ2-5 TRBV5-6 . CASSPLARETQYF TGTGCCAGCAGCCCACTAGCCAGAGAGACCCAGTACTTC
. TRBJ2-7 TRBV2 . CASSAAYEQYF TGTGCCAGCAGTGCTGCCTACGAGCAGTACTTC
. TRBJ1-6 TRBV5-4 TRBD1 CASSQDYRGNSPLHF TGTGCCAGCAGCCAAGATTACAGGGGGAATTCACCCCTCCACTTT
. TRBJ2-5 TRBV25-1 TRBD1 CASSNRGLQRETQYF TGTGCCAGCAGTAACAGGGGGCTACAGCGAGAGACCCAGTACTTC
few TRBJ2-5 TRBV10-1 . CASSETGRGQETQYF TGCGCCAGCAGTGAGACAGGGAGAGGGCAAGAGACCCAGTACTTC
. TRBJ2-7 TRBV4-3 . CASSRGGEQYF TGCGCCAGCAGCCGAGGGGGCGAGCAGTACTTC
. TRBJ1-2 TRBV10-3 . CAITSPGDYGYTF TGTGCCATCACCAGCCCAGGGGACTATGGCTACACCTTC
. TRBJ2-7 TRBV7-2 TRBD1 CASSLQGELEQYF TGTGCCAGCAGCTTACAGGGGGAGCTCGAGCAGTACTTC
few TRBJ1-1 TRBV11-3 TRBD1 CASSWDSLNTEAFF TGTGCCAGCAGCTGGGACAGTCTGAACACTGAAGCTTTCTTT
. TRBJ2-3 TRBV5-4 TRBD1 CASSNRDRGTDTQYF TGTGCCAGCAGCAACCGGGACAGGGGAACAGATACGCAGTATTTT
. TRBJ2-7 TRBV2 . CARTGTPAYEQYF TGTGCCAGAACCGGGACTCCAGCCTACGAGCAGTACTTC
. TRBJ1-4 TRBV7-6 . CASSTRPSTTNEKLFF TGTGCCAGCAGCACCCGCCCGAGTACAACTAATGAAAAACTGTTTTTT
medium-sized TRBJ2-7 TRBV27 TRBD2 CASSPLAGGYEQYF TGTGCCAGCAGTCCTCTAGCGGGAGGTTACGAGCAGTACTTC
. TRBJ2-3 TRBV6-1 TRBD2 CASRGTSGRVDTQYF TGTGCCAGCAGAGGGACTAGCGGGAGGGTCGATACGCAGTATTTT
. TRBJ2-3 TRBV18 . CASSPPGRGPDTQYF TGTGCCAGCTCACCGCCGGGCAGGGGCCCAGATACGCAGTATTTT
. TRBJ1-6 TRBV4-3 . CASSPSGHINSPLHF TGCGCCAGCAGCCCCTCCGGACACATCAATTCACCCCTCCACTTT
. TRBJ2-5 TRBV6-6 TRBD1 CASSSQTGAQYF TGTGCCAGCAGTTCCCAGACAGGGGCTCAGTACTTC
. TRBJ2-6 TRBV5-4 . CASSGAGSSSGANVLTF TGTGCCAGCAGCGGCGCCGGGTCGAGCTCTGGGGCCAACGTCCTGACTTTC
. TRBJ2-1 TRBV4-3 . CASSQDLGGRPYNEQFF TGCGCCAGCAGCCAAGATTTGGGCGGTCGTCCTTACAATGAGCAGTTCTTC
. TRBJ1-4 TRBV7-2 . CASSLERDPGAKLFF TGTGCCAGCAGCTTAGAAAGGGACCCAGGGGCAAAACTGTTTTTT
. TRBJ2-2 TRBV10-1 . CASVAPQGCVQKNTGELFF TGCGCCAGCGTCGCCCCCCAAGGTTGCGTACAGAAGAACACCGGGGAGCTGTTTTTT
. TRBJ2-2 TRBV28 . CASSYPRQGISGELFF TGTGCCAGCAGTTACCCACGTCAGGGAATCAGCGGGGAGCTGTTTTTT
. TRBJ2-3 TRBV27 . CASSPGPTTATDTQYF TGTGCCAGCAGTCCGGGACCTACTACTGCTACAGATACGCAGTATTTT
. TRBJ1-6 TRBV30 . CAWSGMGNSPLHF TGTGCCTGGAGTGGTATGGGGAATTCACCCCTCCACTTT
. TRBJ1-3 TRBV4-1 . CASSQDGWGNTIYF TGCGCCAGCAGCCAAGATGGGTGGGGAAACACCATATATTTT
. TRBJ2-4 TRBV5-6 . CASSAGQLAKNIQYF TGTGCCAGCAGCGCGGGACAGCTAGCCAAAAACATTCAGTACTTC
few TRBJ2-7 TRBV7-9 TRBD1 CASSGAGTGDFYEQYF TGTGCCAGCAGCGGGGCCGGGACAGGAGACTTCTACGAGCAGTACTTC
few TRBJ2-2 TRBV7-3 TRBD2 CASSFAGGTTGELFF TGTGCCAGCAGCTTCGCGGGGGGGACCACCGGGGAGCTGTTTTTT
. TRBJ2-1 TRBV19 TRBD2 CASSRAGVVYNEQFF TGTGCCAGTAGTAGAGCGGGAGTAGTTTACAATGAGCAGTTCTTC
. TRBJ2-2 TRBV2 . CASIGLTHRGAVF TGTGCCAGCATCGGACTAACACACCGGGGAGCTGTTTTT
. TRBJ2-1 TRBV7-9 TRBD2 CASSLVAGWNEQFF TGTGCCAGCAGCTTAGTAGCGGGATGGAATGAGCAGTTCTTC
. TRBJ2-2 TRBV2 TRBD2 CASSEASSGSNTGELFF TGTGCCAGCAGTGAAGCGTCTAGCGGTTCGAACACCGGGGAGCTGTTTTTT
once TRBJ2-1 TRBV14 TRBD1 CASSQDEGWDRDYNEQFF TGTGCCAGCAGCCAAGACGAAGGTTGGGACAGGGATTACAATGAGCAGTTCTTC
. TRBJ2-1 TRBV7-9 TRBD2 CASSLGSGSGSYNEQFF TGTGCCAGCAGCTTAGGGAGCGGGAGTGGATCCTACAATGAGCAGTTCTTC
. TRBJ1-2 TRBV2 . CASSATGNSNYGYTF TGTGCCAGCAGTGCCACAGGAAATTCTAACTATGGCTACACCTTC
. TRBJ1-1 TRBV5-6 . CASSLGSGTEAFF TGTGCCAGCAGCTTGGGGTCAGGCACTGAAGCTTTCTTT